Here is one T cell receptor beta chain with its context. Its target is unknown. This table comes from immunoSEQ multiplex PCR, and its TCRdb copy is limited to in-frame clones, with some not included. The repertoire consists of around 95,000 clones, with 75% to 95% occurring once and the leading ten covering 0.5% to 0.65%. Autoimmune disease history or systemic immunosuppression excluded patients. Per germline, CDR1 SGHNT and CDR2 YENEEA. The CDR3 loop spans 15 amino acids. The ends were cut back, 1 base at V and 4 bases at J, with 10 bases in the middle. This sample was taken from a study of OX40 agonist ivuxolimab in advanced cancers. Study details: Patients' therapy was ivuxolimab, an antibody that acts as an agonist of OX40 (CD134). Patients undergoing dose escalation presented with hepatocellular carcinoma, melanoma, renal cell or head and neck cancer.

General study points: More expanded clones were found, on average, in CD8+ than in CD4+ T cells.

The material was CD4+ or CD8+ T cells sorted from blood, obtained in a trial of the OX40 agonist ivuxolimab. The genes are TRBV11-3 and TRBJ1-4; D ambiguous. The receptor's source is an adult with an advanced solid tumor such as melanoma, head and neck, liver or kidney cancer. CDR3 loop: CASSLGGRINEKLFF. The CDR3, as DNA: TGTGCCAGCAGCTTAGGCGGTAGGATTAATGAAAAACTGTTTTTT.